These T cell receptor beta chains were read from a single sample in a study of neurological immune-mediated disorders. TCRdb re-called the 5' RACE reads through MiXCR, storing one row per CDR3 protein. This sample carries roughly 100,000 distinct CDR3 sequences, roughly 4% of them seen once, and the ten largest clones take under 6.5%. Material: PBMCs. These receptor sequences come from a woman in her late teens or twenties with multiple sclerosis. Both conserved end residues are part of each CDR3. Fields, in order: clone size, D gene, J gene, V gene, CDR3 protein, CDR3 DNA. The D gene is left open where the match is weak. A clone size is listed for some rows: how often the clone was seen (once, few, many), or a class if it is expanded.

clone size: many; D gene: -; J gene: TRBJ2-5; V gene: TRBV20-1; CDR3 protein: CSVPFPWEETQYF; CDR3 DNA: TGCAGTGTACCCTTTCCATGGGAAGAGACCCAGTACTTC
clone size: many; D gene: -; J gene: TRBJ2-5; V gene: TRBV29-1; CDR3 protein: CGIAKETQYF; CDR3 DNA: TGCGGAATTGCTAAAGAGACCCAGTACTTC
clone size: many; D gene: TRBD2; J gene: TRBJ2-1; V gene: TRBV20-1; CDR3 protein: CSARRREYYNEQFF; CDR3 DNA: TGCAGTGCTAGAAGGCGGGAGTACTACAATGAGCAGTTCTTC
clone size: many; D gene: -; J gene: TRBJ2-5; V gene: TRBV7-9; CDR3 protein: CASSLVQGMETQYF; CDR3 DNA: TGTGCCAGCAGCTTAGTGCAGGGGATGGAGACCCAGTACTTC
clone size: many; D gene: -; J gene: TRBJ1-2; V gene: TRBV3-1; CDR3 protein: CASSQDWGGSYGYTF; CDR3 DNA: TGTGCCAGCAGCCAAGATTGGGGGGGCTCGTATGGCTACACCTTC
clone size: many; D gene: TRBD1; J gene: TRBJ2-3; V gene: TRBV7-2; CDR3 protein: CASSRTGGPDTQYF; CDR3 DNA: TGTGCCAGCAGCCGCACAGGGGGCCCAGATACGCAGTATTTT
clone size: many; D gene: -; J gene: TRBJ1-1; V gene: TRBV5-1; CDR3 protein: CASSVQGNTEAFF; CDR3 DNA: TGCGCCAGCAGCGTACAGGGAAACACTGAAGCTTTCTTT
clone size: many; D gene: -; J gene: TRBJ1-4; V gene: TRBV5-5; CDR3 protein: CASSLSTGKIEKLFF; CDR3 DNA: TGTGCCAGCAGCCTAAGTACCGGGAAGATTGAAAAACTGTTTTTT
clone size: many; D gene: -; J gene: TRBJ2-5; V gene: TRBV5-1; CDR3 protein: CASSFGGASETQYF; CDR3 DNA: TGCGCCAGCAGCTTTGGGGGCGCGTCTGAGACCCAGTACTTC
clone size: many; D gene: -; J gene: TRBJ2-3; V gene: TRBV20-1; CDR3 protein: CSARWGDTQYF; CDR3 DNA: TGCAGTGCTAGGTGGGGAGATACGCAGTATTTT
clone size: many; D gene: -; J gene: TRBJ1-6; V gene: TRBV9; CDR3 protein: CASSKTTATLVSPLHF; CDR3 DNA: TGTGCCAGCAGCAAGACGACAGCAACTTTGGTTTCACCCCTCCACTTT
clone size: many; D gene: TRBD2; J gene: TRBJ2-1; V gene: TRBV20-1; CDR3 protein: CSASGLAGWDEQFF; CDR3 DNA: TGCAGTGCTAGCGGACTAGCGGGGTGGGATGAGCAGTTCTTC
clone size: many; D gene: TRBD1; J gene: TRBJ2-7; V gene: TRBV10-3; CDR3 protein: CAISSLGTGVYEQYF; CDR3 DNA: TGTGCCATCAGCAGCCTAGGGACAGGGGTTTACGAGCAGTACTTC
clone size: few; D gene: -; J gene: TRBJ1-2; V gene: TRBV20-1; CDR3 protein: CSARNRVNYGYTF; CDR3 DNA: TGCAGTGCTAGGAACAGAGTTAACTATGGCTACACCTTC
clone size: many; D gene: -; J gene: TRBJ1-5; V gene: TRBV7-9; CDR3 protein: CASSLAGAERPQHF; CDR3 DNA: TGTGCCAGCAGCTTAGCGGGGGCGGAAAGGCCCCAGCATTTT
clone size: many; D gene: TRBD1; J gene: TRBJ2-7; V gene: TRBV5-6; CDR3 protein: CASRLTGSNFVQYF; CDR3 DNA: TGTGCCAGCAGGTTGACAGGGTCGAACTTCGTGCAGTACTTC
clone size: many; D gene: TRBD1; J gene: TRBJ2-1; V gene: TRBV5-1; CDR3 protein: CASSFGTGGLNEQFF; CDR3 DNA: TGCGCCAGCAGCTTCGGGACAGGGGGCTTGAATGAGCAGTTCTTC
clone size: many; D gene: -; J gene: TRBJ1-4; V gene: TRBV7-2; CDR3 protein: CASSSTGTTNEKLFF; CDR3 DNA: TGTGCCAGCAGCTCAACGGGGACAACTAATGAAAAACTGTTTTTT
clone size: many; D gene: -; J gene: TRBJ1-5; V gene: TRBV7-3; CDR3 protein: CASSLRGGQPQHF; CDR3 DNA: TGTGCCAGCAGCTTAAGGGGGGGACAGCCCCAGCATTTT
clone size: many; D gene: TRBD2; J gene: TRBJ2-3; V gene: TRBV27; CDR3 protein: CASSGLAGVDTQYF; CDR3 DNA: TGTGCCAGCAGCGGACTAGCGGGAGTTGATACGCAGTATTTT
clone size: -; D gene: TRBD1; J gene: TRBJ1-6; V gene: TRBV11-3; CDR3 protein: CASSPRGQGGSYNSPLHF; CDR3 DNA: TGTGCCAGCAGCCCCAGGGGGCAGGGAGGGTCCTATAATTCACCCCTACACTTT
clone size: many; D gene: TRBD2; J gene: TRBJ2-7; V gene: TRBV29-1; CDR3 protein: CSVGLAGPYEQYF; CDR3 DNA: TGCAGCGTGGGACTAGCGGGCCCCTACGAGCAGTACTTC